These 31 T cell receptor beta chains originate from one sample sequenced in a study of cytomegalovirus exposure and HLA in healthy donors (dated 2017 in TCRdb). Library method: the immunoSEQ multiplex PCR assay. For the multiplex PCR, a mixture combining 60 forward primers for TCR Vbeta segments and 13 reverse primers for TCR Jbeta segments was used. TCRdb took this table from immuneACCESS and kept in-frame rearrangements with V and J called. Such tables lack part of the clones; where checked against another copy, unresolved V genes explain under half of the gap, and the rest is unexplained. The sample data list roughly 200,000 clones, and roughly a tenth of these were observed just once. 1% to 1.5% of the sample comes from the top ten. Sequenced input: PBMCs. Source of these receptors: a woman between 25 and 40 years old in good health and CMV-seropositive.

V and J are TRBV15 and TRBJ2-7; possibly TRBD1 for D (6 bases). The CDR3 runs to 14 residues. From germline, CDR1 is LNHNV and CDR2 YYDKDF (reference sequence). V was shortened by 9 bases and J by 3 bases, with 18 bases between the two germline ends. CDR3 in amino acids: CATSNTGRGYEQYF. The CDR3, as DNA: TGTGCCACTTCCAATACGGGCAGGGGCTACGAGCAGTACTTC.

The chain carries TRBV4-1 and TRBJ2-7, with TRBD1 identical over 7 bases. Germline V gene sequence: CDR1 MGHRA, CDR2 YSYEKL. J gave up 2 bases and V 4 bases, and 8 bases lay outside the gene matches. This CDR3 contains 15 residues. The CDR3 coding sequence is TGCGCCAGCAGCCCGGGACAGCAACCTACCTACGAGCAGTACTTC. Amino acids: CASSPGQQPTYEQYF.

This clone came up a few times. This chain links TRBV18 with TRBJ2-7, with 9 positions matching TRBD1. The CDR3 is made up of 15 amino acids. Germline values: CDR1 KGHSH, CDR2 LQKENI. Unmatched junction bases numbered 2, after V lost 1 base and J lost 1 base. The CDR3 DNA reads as TGTGCCAGCTCACCACGGGACAGGGTGTCCTACGAGCAGTACTTC. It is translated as CASSPRDRVSYEQYF.

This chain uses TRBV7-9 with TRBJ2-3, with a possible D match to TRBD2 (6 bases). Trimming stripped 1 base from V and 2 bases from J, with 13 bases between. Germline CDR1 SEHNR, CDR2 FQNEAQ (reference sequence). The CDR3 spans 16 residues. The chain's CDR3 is CASSLGDGRATDTQYF. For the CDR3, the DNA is TGTGCCAGCAGCTTAGGAGACGGGAGAGCCACAGATACGCAGTATTTT. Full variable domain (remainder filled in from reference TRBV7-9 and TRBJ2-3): DTGVSQNPRHKITKRGQNVTFRCDPISEHNRLYWYRQTLGQGPEFLTYFQNEAQLEKSRLLSDRFSAERPKGSFSTLEIQRTEQGDSAMYLCASSLGDGRATDTQYFGPGTRLTVL.

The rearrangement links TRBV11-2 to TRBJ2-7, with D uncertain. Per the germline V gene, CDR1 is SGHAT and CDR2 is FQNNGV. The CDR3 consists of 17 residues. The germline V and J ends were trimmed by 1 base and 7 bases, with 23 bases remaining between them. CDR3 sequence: CASSLGVRQSRDKEQYF. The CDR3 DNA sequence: TGTGCCAGCAGCTTAGGGGTCAGGCAATCTCGAGATAAGGAGCAGTACTTC.

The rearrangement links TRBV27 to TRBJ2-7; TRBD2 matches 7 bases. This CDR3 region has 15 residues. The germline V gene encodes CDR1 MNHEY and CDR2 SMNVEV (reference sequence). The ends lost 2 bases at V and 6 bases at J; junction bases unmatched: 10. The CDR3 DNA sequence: TGTGCCAGCAGTTTAGGGTGGGGTAGCGGGTCCGAGCAGTACTTC. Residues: CASSLGWGSGSEQYF.

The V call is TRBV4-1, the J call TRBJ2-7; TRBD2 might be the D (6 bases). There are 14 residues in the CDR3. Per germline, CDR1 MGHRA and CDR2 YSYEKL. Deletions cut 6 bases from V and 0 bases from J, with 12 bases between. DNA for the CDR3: TGCGCCAGCAGGAATGCCGGGAGCTCCTACGAGCAGTACTTC. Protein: CASRNAGSSYEQYF.

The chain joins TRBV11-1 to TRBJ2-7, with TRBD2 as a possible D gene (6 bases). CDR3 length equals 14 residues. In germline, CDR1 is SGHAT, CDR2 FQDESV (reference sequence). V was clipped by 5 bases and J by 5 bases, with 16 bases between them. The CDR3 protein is CASSHGGRGNEQYF. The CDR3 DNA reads TGTGCCAGCAGCCACGGAGGTCGGGGGAACGAGCAGTACTTC.

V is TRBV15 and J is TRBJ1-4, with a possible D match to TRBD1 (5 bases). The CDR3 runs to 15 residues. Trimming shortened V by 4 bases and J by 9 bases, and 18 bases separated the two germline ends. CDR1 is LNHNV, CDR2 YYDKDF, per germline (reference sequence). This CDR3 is CATSKGAGDGKKLFF. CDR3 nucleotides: TGTGCCACCAGCAAAGGGGCTGGGGATGGGAAAAAACTGTTTTTT.

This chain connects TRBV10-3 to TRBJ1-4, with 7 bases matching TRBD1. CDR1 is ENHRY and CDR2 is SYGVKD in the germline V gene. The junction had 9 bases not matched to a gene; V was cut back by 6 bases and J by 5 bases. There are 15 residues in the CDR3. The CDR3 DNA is TGTGCCATCAGCGAGCCGGACAGGCAGAATGAAAAACTGTTTTTT. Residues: CAISEPDRQNEKLFF.

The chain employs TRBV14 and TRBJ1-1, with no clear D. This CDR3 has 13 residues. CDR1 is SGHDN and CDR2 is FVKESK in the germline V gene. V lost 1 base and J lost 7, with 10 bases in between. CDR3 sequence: CASSQVVRGEAFF. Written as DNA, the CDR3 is TGTGCCAGCAGCCAAGTGGTTCGGGGTGAAGCTTTCTTT.

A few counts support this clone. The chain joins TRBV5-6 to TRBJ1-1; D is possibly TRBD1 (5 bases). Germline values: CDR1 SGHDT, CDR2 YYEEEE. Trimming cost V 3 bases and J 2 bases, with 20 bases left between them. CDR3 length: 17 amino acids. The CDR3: CASSWSLVGWGNTEAFF. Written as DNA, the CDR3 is TGTGCCAGCAGCTGGAGCCTCGTGGGGTGGGGCAACACTGAAGCTTTCTTT.

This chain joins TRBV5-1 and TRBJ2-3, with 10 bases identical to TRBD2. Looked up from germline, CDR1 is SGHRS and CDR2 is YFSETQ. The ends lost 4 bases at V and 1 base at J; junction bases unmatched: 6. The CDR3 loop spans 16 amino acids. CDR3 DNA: TGCGCCAGCAGCCTAGACAGCGGGGGGGGCACAGATACGCAGTATTTT. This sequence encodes CASSLDSGGGTDTQYF.

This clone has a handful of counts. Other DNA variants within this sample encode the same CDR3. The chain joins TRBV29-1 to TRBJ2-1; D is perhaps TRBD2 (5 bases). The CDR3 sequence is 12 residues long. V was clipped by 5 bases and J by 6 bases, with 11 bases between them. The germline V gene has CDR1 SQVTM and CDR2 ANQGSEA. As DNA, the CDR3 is TGCAGCGTTCAACTAGGAGTCAATGAGCAGTTCTTC. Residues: CSVQLGVNEQFF.

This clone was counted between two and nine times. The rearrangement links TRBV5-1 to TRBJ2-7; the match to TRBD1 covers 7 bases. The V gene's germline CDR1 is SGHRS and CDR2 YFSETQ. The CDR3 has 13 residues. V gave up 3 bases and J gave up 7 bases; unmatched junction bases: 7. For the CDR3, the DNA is TGCGCCAGCAGCTCGGACAGGTGGAGGGAGCAGTACTTC. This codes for CASSSDRWREQYF.

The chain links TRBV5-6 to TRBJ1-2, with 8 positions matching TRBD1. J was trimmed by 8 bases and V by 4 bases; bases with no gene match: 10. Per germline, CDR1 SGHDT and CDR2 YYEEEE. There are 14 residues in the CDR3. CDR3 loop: CASSNPGTGDGYTF. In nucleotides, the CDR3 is TGTGCCAGCAGCAATCCCGGGACAGGAGACGGCTACACCTTC.

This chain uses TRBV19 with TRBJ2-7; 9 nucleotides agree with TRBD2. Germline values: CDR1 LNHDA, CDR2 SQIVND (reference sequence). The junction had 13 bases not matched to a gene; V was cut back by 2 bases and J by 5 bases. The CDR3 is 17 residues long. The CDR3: CASSIRRIAGEGDEQYF. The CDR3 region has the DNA TGTGCCAGTAGTATACGGAGGATAGCGGGAGAAGGCGACGAGCAGTACTTC.

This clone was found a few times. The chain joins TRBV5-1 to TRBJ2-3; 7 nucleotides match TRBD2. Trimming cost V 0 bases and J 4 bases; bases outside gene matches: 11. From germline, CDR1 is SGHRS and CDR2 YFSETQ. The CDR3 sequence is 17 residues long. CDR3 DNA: TGCGCCAGCAGCTTGGTCAAGGGCGGCCTAGCGGCAGATACGCAGTATTTT. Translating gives CASSLVKGGLAADTQYF.

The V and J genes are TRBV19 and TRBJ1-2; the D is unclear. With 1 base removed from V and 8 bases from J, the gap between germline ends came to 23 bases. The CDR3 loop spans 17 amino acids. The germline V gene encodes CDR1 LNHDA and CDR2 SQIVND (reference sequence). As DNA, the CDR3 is TGTGCCAGTAGTATAGGCAGACTGTCCATGAAGGTAGGCGGCTACACCTTC. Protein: CASSIGRLSMKVGGYTF.

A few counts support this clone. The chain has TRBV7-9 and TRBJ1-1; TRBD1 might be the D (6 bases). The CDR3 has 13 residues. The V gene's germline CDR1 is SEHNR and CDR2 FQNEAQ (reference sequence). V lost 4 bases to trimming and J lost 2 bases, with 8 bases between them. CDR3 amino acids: CASSSRGNTEAFF. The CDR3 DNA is TGTGCCAGCAGCTCCAGGGGAAACACTGAAGCTTTCTTT.

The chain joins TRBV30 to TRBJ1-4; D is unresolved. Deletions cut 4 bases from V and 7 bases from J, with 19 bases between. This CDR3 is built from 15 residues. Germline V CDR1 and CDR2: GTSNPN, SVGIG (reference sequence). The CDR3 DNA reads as TGTGCCTGGATAGAGGCAAACGGCGGAGGTGAAAAACTGTTTTTT. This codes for CAWIEANGGGEKLFF.

CDR3 region: CASSLAGGETQYF. The DNA of the CDR3 is TGTGCCAGCAGCTTAGCCGGCGGAGAGACCCAGTACTTC. The chain has TRBV7-6 and TRBJ2-5; D uncertain. Trimming left V 0 bases short and J 4 bases short, with 6 bases between. The length of the CDR3 is 13 residues. CDR1 and CDR2 (germline): SGHVS, FNYEAQ.

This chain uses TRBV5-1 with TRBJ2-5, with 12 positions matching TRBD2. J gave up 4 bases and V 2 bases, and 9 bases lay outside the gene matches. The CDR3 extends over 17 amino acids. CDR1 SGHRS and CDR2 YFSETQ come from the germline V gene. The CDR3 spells CASSFGGELAGGETQYF. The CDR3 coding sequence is TGCGCCAGCAGCTTCGGTGGGGAACTAGCGGGAGGAGAGACCCAGTACTTC.

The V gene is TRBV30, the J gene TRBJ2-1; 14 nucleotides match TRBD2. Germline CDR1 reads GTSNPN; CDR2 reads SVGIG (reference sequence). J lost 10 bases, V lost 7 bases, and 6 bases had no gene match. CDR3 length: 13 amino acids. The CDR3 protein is CALWTSGRLEQFF. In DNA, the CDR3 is TGTGCCTTATGGACTAGCGGGAGGTTGGAGCAGTTCTTC.

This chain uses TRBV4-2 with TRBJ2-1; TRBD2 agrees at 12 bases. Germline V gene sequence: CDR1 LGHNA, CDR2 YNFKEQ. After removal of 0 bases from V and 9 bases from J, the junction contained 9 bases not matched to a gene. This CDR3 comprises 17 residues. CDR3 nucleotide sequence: TGTGCCAGCAGCCAAGATGTTTCGCTAGCGGGAGGGCCTGAGCAGTTCTTC. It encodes CASSQDVSLAGGPEQFF.

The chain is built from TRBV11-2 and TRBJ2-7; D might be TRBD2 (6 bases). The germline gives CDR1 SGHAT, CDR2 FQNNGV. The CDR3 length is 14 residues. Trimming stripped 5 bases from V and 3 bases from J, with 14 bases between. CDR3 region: CASSTGLNLYEQYF. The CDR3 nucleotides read TGTGCCAGCAGCACGGGACTCAACCTCTACGAGCAGTACTTC.

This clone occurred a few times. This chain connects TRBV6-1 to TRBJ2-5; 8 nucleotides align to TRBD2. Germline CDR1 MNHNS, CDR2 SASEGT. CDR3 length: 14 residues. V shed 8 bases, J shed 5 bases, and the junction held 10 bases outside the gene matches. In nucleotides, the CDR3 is TGTGCCAGCTACGAGTCGGGACTAGGCGAGACCCAGTACTTC. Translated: CASYESGLGETQYF.

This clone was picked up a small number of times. The CDR3 DNA is TGCAGCGTTGTAGGGAGGCCGGGAGGGGAGCAGTACTTC. Encoded protein: CSVVGRPGGEQYF. V usage is TRBV29-1 and J usage is TRBJ2-7, with 8 bases lining up with TRBD2. Germline CDR1 and CDR2: SQVTM and ANQGSEA. V trimming: 4 bases; J trimming: 7 bases; junction bases outside the gene matches: 9. CDR3 length: 13 residues.

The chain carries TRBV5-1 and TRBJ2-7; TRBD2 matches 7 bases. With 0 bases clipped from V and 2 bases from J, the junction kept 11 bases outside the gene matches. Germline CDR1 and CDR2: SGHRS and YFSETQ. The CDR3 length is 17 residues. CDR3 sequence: CASSLEDESGIAYEQYF. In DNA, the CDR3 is TGCGCCAGCAGCTTGGAGGATGAGAGCGGGATCGCCTACGAGCAGTACTTC.

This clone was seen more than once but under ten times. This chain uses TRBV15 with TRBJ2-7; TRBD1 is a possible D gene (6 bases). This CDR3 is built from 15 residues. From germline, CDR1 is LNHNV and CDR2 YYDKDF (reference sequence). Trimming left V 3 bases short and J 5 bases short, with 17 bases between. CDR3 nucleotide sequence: TGTGCCACCAGCAGGGCGACAGGAACCGCCAACGAGCAGTACTTC. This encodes CATSRATGTANEQYF.

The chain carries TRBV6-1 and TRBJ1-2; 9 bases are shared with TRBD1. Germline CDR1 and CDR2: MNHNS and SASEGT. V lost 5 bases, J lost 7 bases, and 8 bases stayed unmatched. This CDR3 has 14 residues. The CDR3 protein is CASSRDREGTGYTF. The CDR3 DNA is TGTGCCAGCAGTCGGGACAGGGAAGGGACTGGCTACACCTTC.